These T cell receptor beta chains were read from a single sample in a study of CD8 T cells in Susac syndrome. Each CDR3 protein is one row after TCRdb ran MiXCR on the immunoSEQ multiplex PCR reads. The sample carries roughly 150,000 distinct CDR3 sequences, approximately 95% recorded once. The material sequenced was CD4+ T cells from PBMCs. Every receptor here comes from a human donor with Susac syndrome. CDR3s include the opening cysteine and the closing phenylalanine or tryptophan. D genes are given only for firm matches. The size entry is marked missing in some rows and otherwise reads once, few, many or a size class.

j_call	d_call	v_call	clone_size	cdr3_aa	cdr3_nt
TRBJ2-4	NA	TRBV20-1	NA	CSARGGSDIQYF	TGCAGTGCTAGAGGGGGGTCGGACATTCAGTACTTC
TRBJ1-1	NA	TRBV12-3/TRBV12-4	NA	CASSQQTEMNTEAFF	TGTGCCAGCAGCCAGCAGACAGAGATGAACACTGAAGCTTTCTTT
TRBJ2-7	NA	TRBV9	NA	CASSVVASPHEQYF	TGTGCCAGCAGCGTAGTTGCTAGTCCCCACGAGCAGTACTTC
TRBJ2-5	NA	TRBV5-4	NA	CASSLPSRETQYF	TGTGCCAGCAGCCTCCCCAGTCGAGAGACCCAGTACTTC
TRBJ1-2	TRBD1	TRBV5-1	NA	CASSPETGGYGYTF	TGCGCCAGCAGCCCGGAGACAGGGGGCTATGGCTACACCTTC
TRBJ1-6	NA	TRBV4-2	NA	CASSPSLSRENSPLHF	TGTGCCAGCAGTCCAAGCTTGAGCAGGGAAAATTCACCCCTCCACTTT
TRBJ2-3	TRBD2	TRBV10-3	NA	CAIGTAGGTDTQYF	TGTGCCATCGGGACGGCGGGGGGCACAGATACGCAGTATTTT
TRBJ1-6	TRBD1	TRBV9	NA	CASSASRDRGRAYNSPLHF	TGTGCCAGCAGCGCTTCCCGGGACAGGGGGCGAGCATATAATTCACCCCTCCACTTT
TRBJ2-7	NA	TRBV29-1	once	CSACSTGYEQYF	TGCAGCGCTTGCTCGACAGGCTACGAGCAGTACTTC
TRBJ2-1	NA	TRBV27	NA	CASSPRQLSNEQFF	TGTGCCAGCAGCCCCCGACAGCTCTCCAATGAGCAGTTCTTC
TRBJ2-7	NA	TRBV19	NA	CASSFESEQYF	TGTGCCAGTAGTTTTGAGAGCGAGCAGTACTTC
TRBJ1-1	NA	TRBV7-9	NA	CASSLGEVAAFF	TGTGCCAGCAGCTTAGGGGAAGTGGCCGCTTTCTTT
TRBJ2-1	TRBD2	TRBV20-1	NA	CSARRTSGGSEQFF	TGCAGTGCTAGAAGGACTAGCGGGGGGTCCGAGCAGTTCTTC
TRBJ1-1	NA	TRBV11-3	few	CASSLEGSEAFF	TGTGCCAGCAGCTTAGAAGGCTCTGAAGCTTTCTTT
TRBJ2-5	NA	TRBV2	NA	CASSQNMGVGETQYF	TGTGCCAGCAGCCAAAACATGGGGGTAGGGGAGACCCAGTACTTC
TRBJ2-3	NA	TRBV27	NA	CASSLSGSRDTQYF	TGTGCCAGCAGTTTATCGGGGTCTCGAGATACGCAGTATTTT
TRBJ2-7	TRBD2	TRBV7-2	NA	CASSLLAGGYEQYF	TGTGCCAGCAGCTTGCTAGCGGGGGGCTACGAGCAGTACTTC
TRBJ2-3	NA	TRBV7-9	NA	CASSLRVGAFTDTQYF	TGTGCCAGCAGCTTACGGGTCGGGGCGTTCACAGATACGCAGTATTTT
TRBJ2-1	NA	TRBV12-3/TRBV12-4	NA	CASGASGSYNEQFF	TGTGCCAGCGGCGCCAGCGGGTCCTACAATGAGCAGTTCTTC
TRBJ2-3	NA	TRBV5-6	NA	CASSPFIRRTDTQYF	TGTGCCAGCAGCCCTTTCATACGGCGCACAGATACGCAGTATTTT
TRBJ1-6	TRBD1	TRBV2	NA	CASSERPGGNSPLHF	TGTGCCAGCAGCGAACGGCCAGGGGGTAATTCACCCCTCCACTTT
TRBJ1-5	TRBD1	TRBV19	NA	CASSMPDRGDQPQHF	TGTGCCAGTAGTATGCCGGACAGGGGAGACCAGCCCCAGCATTTT
TRBJ2-5	NA	TRBV20-1	NA	CSASGLETQYF	TGCAGTGCCTCGGGGTTAGAGACCCAGTACTTC
TRBJ2-2	NA	TRBV18	NA	CASSPGLNTGELFF	TGTGCCAGCTCGCCGGGACTGAACACCGGGGAGCTGTTTTTT
TRBJ2-2	TRBD1	TRBV25-1	NA	CASSSTGTGFTGELFF	TGTGCCAGCAGTAGTACCGGGACAGGGTTCACCGGGGAGCTGTTTTTT
TRBJ2-1	TRBD2	TRBV14	NA	CASSQVTSGLRQFF	TGTGCCAGCAGCCAAGTAACTAGCGGGTTGAGGCAGTTCTTC
TRBJ2-3	TRBD1	TRBV29-1	NA	CSVVGQGTTDTQYF	TGCAGCGTTGTTGGACAGGGGACGACAGATACGCAGTATTTT
TRBJ2-1	NA	TRBV5-4	NA	CASSPWGGPNEQFF	TGTGCCAGCAGCCCCTGGGGGGGCCCCAACGAGCAGTTCTTC
TRBJ1-5	NA	TRBV20-1	once	CSARVGRINQPQHF	TGCAGTGCTAGGGTCGGGCGGATCAATCAGCCCCAGCATTTT
TRBJ2-1	NA	TRBV24-1	NA	CATPTRGDYNEQFF	TGTGCCACCCCAACGAGAGGGGATTACAATGAGCAGTTCTTC
TRBJ1-4	NA	TRBV7-8	NA	CASSLVAEKLFF	TGTGCCAGCAGCTTAGTTGCCGAAAAACTGTTTTTT
TRBJ2-3	NA	TRBV5-4	NA	CASLPAGGDTQYF	TGTGCCAGCCTCCCCGCAGGCGGAGATACGCAGTATTTT
TRBJ2-1	NA	TRBV20-1	once	CSASWVDEQFF	TGCAGTGCTAGTTGGGTGGATGAGCAGTTCTTC
TRBJ1-1	NA	TRBV10-3	NA	CAVSYRNTEAFF	TGTGCCGTTAGCTACAGGAACACTGAAGCTTTCTTT
TRBJ1-2	NA	TRBV5-4	NA	CASSLQGGGYTF	TGTGCCAGCAGCTTACAGGGAGGTGGCTACACCTTC
TRBJ2-1	NA	TRBV15	once	CATSRVAQEQFF	TGTGCCACCAGCAGAGTGGCACAGGAGCAGTTCTTC
TRBJ2-1	NA	TRBV20-1	once	CSARGANREQFF	TGCAGTGCTAGAGGCGCCAACAGAGAGCAGTTCTTC
TRBJ2-1	TRBD2	TRBV7-2	NA	CASSLRPAGGAAEQFF	TGTGCCAGCAGCTTACGCCCAGCGGGGGGGGCCGCTGAGCAGTTCTTC
TRBJ2-5	NA	TRBV12-3/TRBV12-4	NA	CASSFRPLEPNF	TGTGCCAGCAGTTTTAGACCCCTCGAGCCAAACTTC
TRBJ2-2	NA	TRBV2	NA	CASRGGPSGELFF	TGTGCCAGCAGGGGAGGTCCGTCCGGGGAGCTGTTTTTT
TRBJ2-1	TRBD2	TRBV5-8	NA	CASTSGGAISLVF	TGTGCCAGCACGTCGGGGGGGGCCATTTCTCTGGTCTTC
TRBJ1-1	NA	TRBV20-1	NA	CSARAGGTAEAFF	TGCAGTGCTAGAGCAGGAGGGACCGCTGAAGCTTTCTTT
TRBJ2-5	NA	TRBV5-4	NA	CASSNPLIQETQYF	TGTGCCAGCAGCAACCCTCTAATCCAAGAGACCCAGTACTTC
TRBJ1-4	NA	TRBV29-1	NA	CSGGHLNEKLFF	TGCAGCGGTGGACACCTTAATGAAAAACTGTTTTTT
TRBJ2-5	NA	TRBV20-1	once	CSARDNAGTQYF	TGCAGTGCTAGAGACAACGCAGGGACCCAGTACTTC
TRBJ1-1	TRBD1	TRBV7-9	NA	CASSLGWMDRSVTEAFF	TGTGCCAGCAGCTTAGGGTGGATGGACAGGTCGGTCACTGAAGCTTTCTTT
TRBJ2-3	NA	TRBV5-4	once	CASSFEGSTDTQYF	TGTGCCAGCAGCTTTGAGGGGAGCACAGATACGCAGTATTTT
TRBJ2-5	TRBD1	TRBV12-3/TRBV12-4	NA	CASTSKATGGSWETQYF	TGTGCCAGCACCTCGAAGGCGACAGGGGGAAGTTGGGAGACCCAGTACTTC
TRBJ2-1	NA	TRBV6-2/TRBV6-3	NA	CASSGPSGYNEQFF	TGTGCCAGCAGCGGACCCTCGGGTTACAATGAGCAGTTCTTC
TRBJ1-2	NA	TRBV29-1	NA	CSTVRWGVSYGYTF	TGCAGCACGGTTCGTTGGGGGGTGAGCTATGGCTACACCTTC
TRBJ2-6	NA	TRBV21-1	NA	CASSTLSVGPIAGANVLTF	TGTGCCAGCAGCACCCTTAGTGTGGGACCCATTGCTGGGGCCAACGTCCTGACTTTC
TRBJ1-2	NA	TRBV12-3/TRBV12-4	NA	CASSLSHRVHYGYTF	TGTGCCAGCAGTTTATCCCACAGGGTTCACTATGGCTACACCTTC
TRBJ1-5	NA	TRBV9	NA	CASSVDLGQPQHF	TGTGCCAGCAGCGTTGACCTGGGGCAGCCCCAGCATTTT
TRBJ2-2	TRBD1	TRBV4-2	NA	CASSQPGQGMRRELFF	TGTGCCAGCAGCCAGCCGGGACAGGGTATGCGGCGGGAGCTGTTTTTT
TRBJ2-5	NA	TRBV9	few	CASSASGAGETQYF	TGTGCCAGCAGCGCTTCAGGGGCAGGAGAGACCCAGTACTTC
TRBJ1-2	NA	TRBV20-1	once	CSASNTGRIDYGYTF	TGCAGTGCTAGCAATACAGGGAGGATCGACTATGGCTACACCTTC
TRBJ2-5	NA	TRBV3-1	NA	CASSRGPPLQETQYF	TGTGCCAGCAGCCGGGGTCCGCCTCTGCAAGAGACCCAGTACTTC
TRBJ2-5	NA	TRBV29-1	NA	CSVVQGVQETQYF	TGCAGCGTTGTCCAGGGCGTACAAGAGACCCAGTACTTC
TRBJ2-3	TRBD1	TRBV5-6	NA	CASSLNSGTGTDTQYF	TGTGCCAGCAGCTTGAATTCCGGGACAGGCACAGATACGCAGTATTTT